The 8 T cell receptor beta chains reported below all come from one sample, sequenced in a study of blood T cell repertoires in COVID-19. The method was immunoSEQ multiplex PCR; TCRdb's version includes in-frame clones alone and lacks a portion of them. The sample gives approximately 130,000 clones, 69% of which show up once; approximately 2.1% is in the top ten. The sequencing input was peripheral blood. Source of these receptors: a woman aged 70-85 years with acute or convalescent COVID-19.

The chain combines TRBV19 with TRBJ1-5; TRBD1 is a possible D gene (6 bases). The CDR3 has 16 residues. From germline, CDR1 is LNHDA and CDR2 SQIVND (reference sequence). Trimming stripped 4 bases from V and 4 bases from J, with 17 bases between. CDR3 sequence reads: CASSTRPPTGNQPQHF. For the CDR3, the DNA is TGTGCCAGTAGTACTCGGCCCCCTACAGGGAATCAGCCCCAGCATTTT.

Only a few counts were recorded for this clone. The V call is TRBV15, the J call TRBJ1-1; 7 nucleotides align to TRBD1. The CDR3 length is 13 residues. Germline CDR1 is LNHNV and CDR2 is YYDKDF (reference sequence). J was trimmed by 7 bases and V by 1 base; bases with no gene match: 3. The CDR3 nucleotides are TGTGCCACCAGCAGAGGCGGGACAGTTGAAGCTTTCTTT. This codes for CATSRGGTVEAFF.

This clone occurred many times. The chain combines TRBV6-1 with TRBJ2-7; 7 positions match TRBD1. J gave up 5 bases and V 1 base, and 11 bases lay outside the gene matches. Looked up from germline, CDR1 is MNHNS and CDR2 is SASEGT. This CDR3 contains 16 residues. The CDR3 loop is CASSEGQGGQFHEQYF. CDR3 DNA: TGTGCCAGCAGTGAAGGGCAAGGGGGACAGTTCCACGAGCAGTACTTC.

The genes are TRBV4-1 and TRBJ2-1; 14 bases align to TRBD2. The CDR3 totals 20 residues. Losses at the gene ends were 3 bases for V and 8 bases for J; bases not matched to a gene: 18. CDR1 is MGHRA, CDR2 YSYEKL, per germline. Here the CDR3 reads CASSHRIGTSGRNYNDEQFF. As DNA, the CDR3 is TGCGCCAGCAGCCATCGAATCGGGACTAGCGGGAGAAACTACAATGATGAGCAGTTCTTC.

This sequence joins TRBV9 and TRBJ2-4; possibly TRBD2 for D (7 bases). The CDR3 covers 12 residues. Trimming removed 4 bases from V and 15 bases from J, with 17 bases in between. Germline V gene lookup returns CDR1 SGDLS and CDR2 YYNGEE. The CDR3 nucleotides read TGTGCCAGCAGCCCCCTAGGGGGGGCTCTGTACTTC. Its translation is CASSPLGGALYF.

This clone has a count of ten or more. The same CDR3 can be traced to other DNA sequences in this sample. This rearrangement joins TRBV6-5 to TRBJ1-1; the D is unclear. Trimming cost V 6 bases and J 1 base, with 6 bases left between them. The CDR3 sequence is 12 residues long. CDR1 MNHEY and CDR2 SVGAGI come from the germline V gene. The CDR3 coding sequence is TGTGCCAGCAGCCGGGGGAACACTGAAGCTTTCTTT. Its translation is CASSRGNTEAFF.

The gene calls are TRBV5-6 and TRBJ1-1; no reliable D call. Per the germline V gene, CDR1 is SGHDT and CDR2 is YYEEEE. V lost 1 base and J lost 2, with 6 bases in between. The CDR3 runs 13 residues. The CDR3 loop is CASSLTVNTEAFF. In DNA form, the CDR3 reads TGTGCCAGCAGCTTGACAGTTAACACTGAAGCTTTCTTT.

Comments on this clone: Germline is not matched at one junction end, which may reflect a read error. V and J are TRBV6-5 and TRBJ2-1; 8 bases fit TRBD1. The CDR3 runs 16 residues. Per the germline V gene, CDR1 is MNHEY and CDR2 is SVGAGI. CDR3 region: CASSYSYRTGNNEQLF. CDR3 DNA: TGTGCCAGCAGTTACTCATATCGGACAGGGAACAATGAGCAGCTCTTC.